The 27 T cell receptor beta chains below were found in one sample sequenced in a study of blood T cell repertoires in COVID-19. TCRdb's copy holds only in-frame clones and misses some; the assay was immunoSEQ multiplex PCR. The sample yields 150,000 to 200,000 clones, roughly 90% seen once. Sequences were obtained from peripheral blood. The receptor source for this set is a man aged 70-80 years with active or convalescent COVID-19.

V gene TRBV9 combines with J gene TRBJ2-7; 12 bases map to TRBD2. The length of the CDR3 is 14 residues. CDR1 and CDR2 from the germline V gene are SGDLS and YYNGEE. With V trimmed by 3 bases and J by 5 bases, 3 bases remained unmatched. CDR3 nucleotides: TGTGCCAGCAGCGCACTAGCGGGGGGTCACGAGCAGTACTTC. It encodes CASSALAGGHEQYF.

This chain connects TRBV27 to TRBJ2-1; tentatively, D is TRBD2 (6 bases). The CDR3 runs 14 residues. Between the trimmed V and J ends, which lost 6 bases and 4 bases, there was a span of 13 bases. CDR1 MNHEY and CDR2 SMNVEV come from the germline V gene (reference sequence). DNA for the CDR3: TGTGCCAGCAGCCTTCAGACTAGGTACAATGAGCAGTTCTTC. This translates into CASSLQTRYNEQFF.

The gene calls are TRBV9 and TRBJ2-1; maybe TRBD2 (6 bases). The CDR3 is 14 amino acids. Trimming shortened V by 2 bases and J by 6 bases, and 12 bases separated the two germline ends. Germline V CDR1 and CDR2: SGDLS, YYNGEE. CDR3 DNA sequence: TGTGCCAGCAGCGTGGTAGCGGCTTCCAATGAGCAGTTCTTC. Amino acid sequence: CASSVVAASNEQFF.

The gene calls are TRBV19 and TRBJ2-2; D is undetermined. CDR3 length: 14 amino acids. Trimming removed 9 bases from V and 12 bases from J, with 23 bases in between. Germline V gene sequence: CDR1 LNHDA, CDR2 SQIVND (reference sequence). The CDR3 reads CASNSMTPTTKLFF. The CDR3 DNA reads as TGTGCCAGCAACTCGATGACACCGACGACAAAGCTGTTTTTT.

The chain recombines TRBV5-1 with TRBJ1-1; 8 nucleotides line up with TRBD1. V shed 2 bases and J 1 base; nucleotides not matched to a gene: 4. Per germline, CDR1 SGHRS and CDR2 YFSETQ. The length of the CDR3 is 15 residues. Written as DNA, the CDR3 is TGCGCCAGCAGCTTCAGACAGGGGCCGAACACTGAAGCTTTCTTT. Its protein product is CASSFRQGPNTEAFF.

The CDR3 spells CASTPIQGGEQYF. CDR3 coding DNA: TGTGCCAGCACCCCGATACAGGGCGGGGAGCAGTACTTC. The chain carries TRBV27 and TRBJ2-7, with D perhaps TRBD1 (6 bases). Germline values: CDR1 MNHEY, CDR2 SMNVEV (reference sequence). The V end lost 7 bases, the J end lost 7 bases, and 17 bases lay between the germline ends. The CDR3 sequence is 13 residues long.

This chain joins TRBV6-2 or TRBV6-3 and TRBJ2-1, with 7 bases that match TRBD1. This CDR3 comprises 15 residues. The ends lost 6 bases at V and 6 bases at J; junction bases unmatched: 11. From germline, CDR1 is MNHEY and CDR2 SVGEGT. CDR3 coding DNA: TGTGCCAGCAGCGACAGGGCCAAATTCCTCAATGAGCAGTTCTTC. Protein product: CASSDRAKFLNEQFF.

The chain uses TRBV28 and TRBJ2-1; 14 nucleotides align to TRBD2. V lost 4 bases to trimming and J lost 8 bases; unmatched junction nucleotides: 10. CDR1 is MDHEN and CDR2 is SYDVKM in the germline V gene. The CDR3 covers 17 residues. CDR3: CASSSGGTSGSWDEQFF. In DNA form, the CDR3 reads TGTGCCAGCAGTTCCGGAGGGACTAGCGGGAGTTGGGATGAGCAGTTCTTC.

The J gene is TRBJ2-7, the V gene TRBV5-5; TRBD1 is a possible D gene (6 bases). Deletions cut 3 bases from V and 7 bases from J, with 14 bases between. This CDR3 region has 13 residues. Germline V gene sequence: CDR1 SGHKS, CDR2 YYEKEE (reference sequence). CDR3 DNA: TGTGCCAGCAGCTGGACAGACGCCCAGGAGCAGTACTTC. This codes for CASSWTDAQEQYF.

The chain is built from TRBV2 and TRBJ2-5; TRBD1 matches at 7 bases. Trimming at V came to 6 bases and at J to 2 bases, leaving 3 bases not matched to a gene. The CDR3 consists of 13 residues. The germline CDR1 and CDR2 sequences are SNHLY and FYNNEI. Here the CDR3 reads CASRRTGQETQYF. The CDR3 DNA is TGTGCCAGCAGGAGGACAGGTCAAGAGACCCAGTACTTC.

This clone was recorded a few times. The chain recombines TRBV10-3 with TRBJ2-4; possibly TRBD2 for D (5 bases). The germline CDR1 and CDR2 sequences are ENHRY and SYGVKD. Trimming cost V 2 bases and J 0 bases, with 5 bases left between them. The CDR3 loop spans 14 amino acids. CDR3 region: CAISEGLAKNIQYF. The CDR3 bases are TGTGCCATCAGTGAGGGACTAGCCAAAAACATTCAGTACTTC.

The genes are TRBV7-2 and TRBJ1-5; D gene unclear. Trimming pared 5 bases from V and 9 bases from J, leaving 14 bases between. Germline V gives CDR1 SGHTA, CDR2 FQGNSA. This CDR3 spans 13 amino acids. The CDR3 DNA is TGTGCCAGCAGCCCCGAACTGGAGATGCCCCAGCATTTT. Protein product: CASSPELEMPQHF.

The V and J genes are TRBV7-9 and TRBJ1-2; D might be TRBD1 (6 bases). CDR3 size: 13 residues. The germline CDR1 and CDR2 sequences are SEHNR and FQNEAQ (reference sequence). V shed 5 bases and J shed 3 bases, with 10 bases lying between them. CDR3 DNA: TGTGCCAGCAGCCCCTACAGGGACTATGGCTACACCTTC. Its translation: CASSPYRDYGYTF.

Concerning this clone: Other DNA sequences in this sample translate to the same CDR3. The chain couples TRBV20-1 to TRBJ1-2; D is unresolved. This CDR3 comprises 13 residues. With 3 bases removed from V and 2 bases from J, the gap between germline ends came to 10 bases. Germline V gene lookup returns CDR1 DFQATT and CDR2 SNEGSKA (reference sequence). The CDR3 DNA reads TGCAGTGCTAGTCACCGGGGAAACTATGGCTACACCTTC. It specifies CSASHRGNYGYTF.

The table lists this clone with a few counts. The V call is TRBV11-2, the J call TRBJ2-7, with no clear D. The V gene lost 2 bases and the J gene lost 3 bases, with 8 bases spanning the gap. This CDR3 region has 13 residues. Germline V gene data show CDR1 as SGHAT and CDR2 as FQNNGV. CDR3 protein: CASSLIRFYEQYF. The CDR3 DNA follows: TGTGCCAGCAGCTTAATTCGGTTCTACGAGCAGTACTTC.

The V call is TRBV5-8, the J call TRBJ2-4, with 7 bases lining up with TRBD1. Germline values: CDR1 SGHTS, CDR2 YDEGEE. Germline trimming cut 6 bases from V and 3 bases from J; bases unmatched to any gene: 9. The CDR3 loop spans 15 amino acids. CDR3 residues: CASTTRQGGKNIQYF. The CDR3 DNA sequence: TGTGCCAGCACTACTCGACAGGGTGGCAAAAACATTCAGTACTTC.

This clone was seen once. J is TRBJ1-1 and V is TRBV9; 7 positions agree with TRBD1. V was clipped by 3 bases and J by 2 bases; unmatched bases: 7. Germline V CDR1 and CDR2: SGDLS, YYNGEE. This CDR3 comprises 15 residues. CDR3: CASSATGTVNTEAFF. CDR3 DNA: TGTGCCAGCAGCGCGACCGGGACAGTTAACACTGAAGCTTTCTTT.

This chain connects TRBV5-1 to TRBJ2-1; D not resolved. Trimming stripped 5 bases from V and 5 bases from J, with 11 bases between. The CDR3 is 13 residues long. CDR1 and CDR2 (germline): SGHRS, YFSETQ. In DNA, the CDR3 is TGCGCCAGCAGGTTTAACTACCACAATGAGCAGTTCTTC. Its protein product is CASRFNYHNEQFF.

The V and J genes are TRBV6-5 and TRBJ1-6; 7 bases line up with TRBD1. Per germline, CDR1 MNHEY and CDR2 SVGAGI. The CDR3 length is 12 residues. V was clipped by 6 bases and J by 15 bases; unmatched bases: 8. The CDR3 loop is CASRGTAKVLHF. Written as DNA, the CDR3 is TGTGCCAGCAGGGGGACAGCCAAAGTCCTCCACTTT.

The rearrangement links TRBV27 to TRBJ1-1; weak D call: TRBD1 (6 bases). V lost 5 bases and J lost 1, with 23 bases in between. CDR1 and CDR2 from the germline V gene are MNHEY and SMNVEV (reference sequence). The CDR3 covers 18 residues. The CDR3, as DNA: TGTGCCAGCAGTCCCGGCTGGGGGGGAGGGGGAGCGAACACTGAAGCTTTCTTT. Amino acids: CASSPGWGGGGANTEAFF.

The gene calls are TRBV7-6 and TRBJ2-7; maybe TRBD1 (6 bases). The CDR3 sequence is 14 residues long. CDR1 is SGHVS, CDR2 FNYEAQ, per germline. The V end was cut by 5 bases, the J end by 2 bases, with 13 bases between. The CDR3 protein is CASSTADRPYEQYF. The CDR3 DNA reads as TGTGCCAGCAGCACCGCGGACAGACCCTACGAGCAGTACTTC. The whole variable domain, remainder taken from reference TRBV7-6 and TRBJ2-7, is GAGVSQSPRYKVTKRGQDVALRCDPISGHVSLYWYRQALGQGPEFLTYFNYEAQQDKSGLPNDRFSAERPEGSISTLTIQRTEQRDSAMYRCASSTADRPYEQYFGPGTRLTVT.

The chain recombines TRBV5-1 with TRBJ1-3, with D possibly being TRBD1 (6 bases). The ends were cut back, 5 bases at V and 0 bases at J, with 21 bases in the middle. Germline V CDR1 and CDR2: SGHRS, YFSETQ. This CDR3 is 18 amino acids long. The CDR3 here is CASSNFGGQDYSGNTIYF. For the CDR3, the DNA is TGCGCCAGCAGTAATTTCGGGGGGCAGGACTACTCTGGAAACACCATATATTTT.

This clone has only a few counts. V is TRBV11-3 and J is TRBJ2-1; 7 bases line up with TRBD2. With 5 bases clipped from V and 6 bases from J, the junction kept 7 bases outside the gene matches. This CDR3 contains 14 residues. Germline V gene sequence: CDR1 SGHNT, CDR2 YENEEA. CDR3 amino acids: CASSPTSRSNEQFF. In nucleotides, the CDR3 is TGTGCCAGCAGCCCGACTAGCAGGTCCAATGAGCAGTTCTTC. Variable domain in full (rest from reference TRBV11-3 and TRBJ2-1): EAGVVQSPRYKIIEKKQPVAFWCNPISGHNTLYWYLQNLGQGPELLIRYENEEAVDDSQLPKDRFSAERLKGVDSTLKIQPAELGDSAVYLCASSPTSRSNEQFFGPGTRLTVL.

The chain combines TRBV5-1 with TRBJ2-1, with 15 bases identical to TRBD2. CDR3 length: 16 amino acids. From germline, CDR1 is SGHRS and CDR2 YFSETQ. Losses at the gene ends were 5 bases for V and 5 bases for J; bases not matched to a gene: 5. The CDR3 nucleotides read TGCGCCAGCAGTGGACTAGCGGGAGGGCCAGACAATGAGCAGTTCTTC. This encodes CASSGLAGGPDNEQFF.

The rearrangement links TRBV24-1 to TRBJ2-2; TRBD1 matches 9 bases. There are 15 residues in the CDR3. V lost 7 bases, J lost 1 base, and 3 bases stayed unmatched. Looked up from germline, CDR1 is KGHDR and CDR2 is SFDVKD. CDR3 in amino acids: CATRETGGNTGELFF. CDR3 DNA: TGTGCCACCAGGGAGACAGGGGGGAACACCGGGGAGCTGTTTTTT.

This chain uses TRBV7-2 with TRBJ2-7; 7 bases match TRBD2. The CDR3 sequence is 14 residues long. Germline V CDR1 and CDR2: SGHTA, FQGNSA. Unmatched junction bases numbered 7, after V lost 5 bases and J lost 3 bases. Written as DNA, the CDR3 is TGTGCCAGCAGCCCGCCAAGCGGGATCTACGAGCAGTACTTC. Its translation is CASSPPSGIYEQYF. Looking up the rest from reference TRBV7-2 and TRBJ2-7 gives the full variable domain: GAGVSQSPSNKVTEKGKDVELRCDPISGHTALYWYRQSLGQGLEFLIYFQGNSAPDKSGLPSDRFSAERTGGSVSTLTIQRTQQEDSAVYLCASSPPSGIYEQYFGPGTRLTVT.

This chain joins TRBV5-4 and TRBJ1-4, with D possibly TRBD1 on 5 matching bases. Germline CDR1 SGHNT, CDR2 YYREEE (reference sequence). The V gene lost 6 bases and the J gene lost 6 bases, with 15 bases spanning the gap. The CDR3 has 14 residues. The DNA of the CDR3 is TGTGCCAGCACCGGGGGAGCGACTGATGAAAAACTGTTTTTT. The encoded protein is CASTGGATDEKLFF. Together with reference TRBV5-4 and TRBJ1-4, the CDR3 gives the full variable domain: ETGVTQSPTHLIKTRGQQVTLRCSSQSGHNTVSWYQQALGQGPQFIFQYYREEENGRGNFPPRFSGLQFPNYSSELNVNALELDDSALYLCASTGGATDEKLFFGSGTQLSVL.